This TCR beta chain was found in a study of PD-1 blockade in classical Hodgkin lymphoma. Each patient experienced a relapse that followed autologous stem cell transplantation, and brentuximab vedotin exposure varied. Here immunoSEQ multiplex PCR was the method, and the copy in TCRdb shows in-frame clones only, minus some. The top ten clones hold roughly 9.8% of a sample with roughly 150,000 clones, around 84% of them seen once. The specimen was peripheral blood mononuclear cells (PBMCs), collected before the second cycle of nivolumab. The sequence came from a human donor with classical Hodgkin lymphoma.

CDR3 residues: CASSSPSGYEQYF. For the CDR3, the DNA is TGTGCCAGCAGTTCCCCTAGCGGATACGAGCAGTACTTC. The rearrangement uses TRBV28 and TRBJ2-7; 7 bases line up with TRBD2. The CDR3 is 13 amino acids. The V gene end was trimmed by 4 bases and the J gene end by 4 bases; junction bases not matched to a gene: 4. Germline V CDR1 and CDR2: MDHEN, SYDVKM.